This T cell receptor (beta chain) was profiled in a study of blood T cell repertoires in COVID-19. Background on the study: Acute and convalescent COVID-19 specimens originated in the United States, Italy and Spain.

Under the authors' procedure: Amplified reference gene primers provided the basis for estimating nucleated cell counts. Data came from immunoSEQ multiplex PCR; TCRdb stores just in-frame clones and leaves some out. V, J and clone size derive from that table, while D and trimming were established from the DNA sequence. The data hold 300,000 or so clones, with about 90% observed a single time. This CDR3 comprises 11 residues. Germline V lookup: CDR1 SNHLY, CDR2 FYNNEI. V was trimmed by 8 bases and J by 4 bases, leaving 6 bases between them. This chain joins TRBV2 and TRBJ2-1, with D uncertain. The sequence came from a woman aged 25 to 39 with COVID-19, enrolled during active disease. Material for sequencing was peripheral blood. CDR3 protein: CASGAYNEQFF. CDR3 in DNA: TGTGCCAGCGGAGCTTACAATGAGCAGTTCTTC. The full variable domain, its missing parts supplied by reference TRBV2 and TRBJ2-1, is EPEVTQTPSHQVTQMGQEVILRCVPISNHLYFYWYRQILGQKVEFLVSFYNNEISEKSEIFDDQFSVERPDGSNFTLKIRSTKLEDSAMYFCASGAYNEQFFGPGTRLTVL.